This T cell receptor (beta chain) came from a study of cytomegalovirus exposure and HLA in healthy donors. Concerning this clone: What it recognizes is unknown.

Regarding the study as a whole: In vitro testing confirmed three CMV-associated chains as specific for CMV antigens.

Assay: immunoSEQ multiplex PCR; the TCRdb copy retains only in-frame clones and omits some. The table includes tens of thousands of clones, approximately 90% detected once. Germline CDR1 MNHEY, CDR2 SMNVEV (reference sequence). The CDR3 is 14 residues long. Trimming removed 1 base from V and 3 bases from J; junction bases left unmatched: 2. The clonotype was recovered from a woman aged 18-29 years in good health and CMV-seropositive. Sequenced input: PBMCs. This chain links TRBV27 with TRBJ1-2; 7 bases are shared with TRBD1. The CDR3 is CASSLFGQDYGYTF. CDR3 DNA: TGTGCCAGCAGTTTATTCGGACAGGACTATGGCTACACCTTC.